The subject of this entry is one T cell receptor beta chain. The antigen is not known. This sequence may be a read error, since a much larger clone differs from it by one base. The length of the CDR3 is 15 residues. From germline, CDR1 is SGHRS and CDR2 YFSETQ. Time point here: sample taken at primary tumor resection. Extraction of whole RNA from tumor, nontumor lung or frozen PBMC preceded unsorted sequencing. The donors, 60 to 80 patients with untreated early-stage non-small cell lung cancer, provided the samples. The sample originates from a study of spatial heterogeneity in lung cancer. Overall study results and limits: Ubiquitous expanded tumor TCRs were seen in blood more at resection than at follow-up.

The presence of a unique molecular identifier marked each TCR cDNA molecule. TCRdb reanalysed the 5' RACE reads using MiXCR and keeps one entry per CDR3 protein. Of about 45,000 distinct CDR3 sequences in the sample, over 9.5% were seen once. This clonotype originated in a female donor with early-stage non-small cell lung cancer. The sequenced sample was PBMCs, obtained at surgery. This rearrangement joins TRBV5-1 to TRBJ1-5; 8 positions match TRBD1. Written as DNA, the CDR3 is TGCGCCGGCAGCCCAACAGGGGGAGGCAATCAGCCCCAGCATTTT. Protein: CAGSPTGGGNQPQHF.